A single sample gave rise to the 22 T cell receptor beta chains below, sequenced in a study of OX40 agonist ivuxolimab in advanced cancers. Sequenced by immunoSEQ multiplex PCR; TCRdb stores in-frame clones only, minus some. The data hold 50,000 to 80,000 clones, with around 93% observed a single time. The sample in question was CD4+ or CD8+ T cells sorted from blood, obtained in a trial of the OX40 agonist ivuxolimab. These TCRs come from an adult with an advanced solid tumor such as melanoma, head and neck, liver or kidney cancer.

This clone was observed once. The chain has TRBV7-9 and TRBJ1-2; 7 bases align to TRBD1. Germline loops: CDR1 SEHNR, CDR2 FQNEAQ (reference sequence). The ends lost 4 bases at V and 2 bases at J; junction bases unmatched: 4. CDR3 length: 14 residues. The chain's CDR3 is CASSYGTENYGYTF. CDR3 DNA sequence: TGTGCCAGCAGCTACGGGACAGAGAACTATGGCTACACCTTC.

V gene TRBV5-1 combines with J gene TRBJ2-3; 13 bases agree with TRBD2. Germline CDR1 is SGHRS and CDR2 is YFSETQ. The CDR3 extends over 19 amino acids. The V and J ends lost 0 bases and 0 bases, in that order; junction bases with no gene match: 7. The chain's CDR3 is CASSLAVGTSGKSTDTQYF. The CDR3, as DNA: TGCGCCAGCAGCTTGGCCGTGGGGACTAGCGGGAAGAGCACAGATACGCAGTATTTT.

The genes are TRBV19 and TRBJ2-1; 7 positions match TRBD2. Trimming took 5 bases from V and 5 from J; bases not matched to a gene: 12. The CDR3 has 16 amino acids. Germline V CDR1 and CDR2: LNHDA, SQIVND (reference sequence). DNA for the CDR3: TGTGCCAGTAGTGCCCTGGGGCGGGAGCGAGACAATGAGCAGTTCTTC. It specifies CASSALGRERDNEQFF. The variable domain in full, completed from reference TRBV19 and TRBJ2-1, reads DGGITQSPKYLFRKEGQNVTLSCEQNLNHDAMYWYRQDPGQGLRLIYYSQIVNDFQKGDIAEGYSVSREKKESFPLTVTSAQKNPTAFYLCASSALGRERDNEQFFGPGTRLTVL.

The rearrangement uses TRBV9 and TRBJ1-4, with D possibly matching TRBD1 (6 bases). CDR1 SGDLS and CDR2 YYNGEE come from the germline V gene. Between the trimmed V and J ends, which lost 3 bases and 12 bases, there was a span of 18 bases. The CDR3 is 14 amino acids. CDR3 coding DNA: TGTGCCAGCAGCGGCTCCGGGACGGGGGCGGAACTGTTTTTT. Translating gives CASSGSGTGAELFF.

The chain combines TRBV27 with TRBJ1-5; 9 bases align to TRBD1. Germline V CDR1 and CDR2: MNHEY, SMNVEV (reference sequence). The V and J ends lost 6 bases and 0 bases, in that order; junction bases with no gene match: 3. CDR3 size: 15 residues. The CDR3 coding sequence is TGTGCCAGCAGGCAACAGGGGGCTAGCAATCAGCCCCAGCATTTT. This sequence encodes CASRQQGASNQPQHF.

The CDR3 DNA reads TGTGCCTGGAGTGTACAGGGGGGTGGATCCCAGCATTTT. It encodes CAWSVQGGGSQHF. The rearrangement uses TRBV30 and TRBJ1-5; 8 bases agree with TRBD1. Losses at the gene ends were 0 bases for V and 11 bases for J; bases not matched to a gene: 6. The CDR3 is 13 amino acids. Germline-derived CDR1 and CDR2 are GTSNPN and SVGIG (reference sequence).

The V call is TRBV10-2, the J call TRBJ1-1, with 10 bases identical to TRBD1. The CDR3 spans 13 residues. Germline CDR1 WSHSY, CDR2 SAAADI. Trimming at V came to 6 bases and at J to 2 bases, leaving 0 bases not matched to a gene. The CDR3 coding sequence is TGCGCCAGCAGGACAGGGGGCAACACTGAAGCTTTCTTT. This gives the protein CASRTGGNTEAFF.

The V and J genes are TRBV21-1 and TRBJ2-4; TRBD1 is taken as the D call from the table, unchecked against the DNA. TRBV21-1 is a recognized pseudogene. The CDR3 extends over 16 amino acids. This chain's CDR3 is CASSNIPGRAKNIQYF. The CDR3 DNA sequence: TGTGCCAGCAGCAACATACCAGGTCGAGCCAAAAACATTCAGTACTTC.

The genes are TRBV30 and TRBJ1-1; D gene ambiguous. V lost 8 bases to trimming and J lost 0 bases, with 22 bases between them. This CDR3 is 16 amino acids long. Per the germline V gene, CDR1 is GTSNPN and CDR2 is SVGIG (reference sequence). As DNA, the CDR3 is TGTGCCGTAGGACCGACGTTGTCAACGATGAACACTGAAGCTTTCTTT. It yields the protein CAVGPTLSTMNTEAFF.

This sequence joins TRBV6-1 and TRBJ2-3; 8 positions match TRBD2. The CDR3 loop spans 14 amino acids. Germline CDR1 is MNHNS and CDR2 is SASEGT. V lost 6 bases to trimming and J lost 0 bases; unmatched junction nucleotides: 2. CDR3 sequence: CASSASGSTDTQYF. The CDR3 coding sequence is TGTGCCAGCAGCGCTAGCGGGAGCACAGATACGCAGTATTTT.

This chain uses TRBV5-1 with TRBJ2-7; D is ambiguous. Deletions cut 4 bases from V and 4 bases from J, with 18 bases between. This CDR3 contains 15 residues. Germline CDR1 and CDR2: SGHRS and YFSETQ. The CDR3 sequence: CASSPSLTLVYEQYF. As DNA, the CDR3 is TGCGCCAGCAGCCCCTCCTTGACCTTGGTATACGAGCAGTACTTC.

The V gene is TRBV10-1, the J gene TRBJ2-1, with 9 bases aligning to TRBD1. V lost 5 bases and J lost 4; bases outside the gene matches: 6. The germline gives CDR1 WNHNN, CDR2 SYGVQD (reference sequence). The CDR3 totals 15 residues. CDR3: CASSTGTGWYNEQFF. The CDR3 bases are TGCGCCAGCAGTACCGGGACAGGGTGGTACAATGAGCAGTTCTTC.

The rearrangement joins TRBV4-1 to TRBJ2-1, with 10 bases matching TRBD1. From germline, CDR1 is MGHRA and CDR2 YSYEKL. CDR3 size: 17 residues. The J segment lost 2 bases and the V segment lost 1 base, leaving 5 bases of the junction unmatched. The CDR3 nucleotides read TGCGCCAGCAGCCAAGTTCTAGGACAGGGGGCCTACAATGAGCAGTTCTTC. Encoded protein: CASSQVLGQGAYNEQFF.

The chain employs TRBV6-1 and TRBJ2-7, with D tentatively TRBD2 (5 bases). The germline V gene encodes CDR1 MNHNS and CDR2 SASEGT. This CDR3 region has 12 residues. Trimming cost V 5 bases and J 6 bases, with 11 bases left between them. CDR3 loop: CASSLLEGEQYF. The DNA of the CDR3 is TGTGCCAGCAGTTTACTCGAGGGCGAGCAGTACTTC.

The V gene is TRBV6-1, the J gene TRBJ2-1; 8 positions agree with TRBD1. Germline CDR1 is MNHNS and CDR2 is SASEGT. The CDR3 sequence is 15 residues long. After removal of 7 bases from V and 4 bases from J, the junction contained 9 bases not matched to a gene. The CDR3 coding sequence is TGTGCCAGCACCACCAACCGGGACAGGTACAATGAGCAGTTCTTC. Its protein product is CASTTNRDRYNEQFF.

V is TRBV6-5 and J is TRBJ2-7; no definite D call. The ends were cut back, 2 bases at V and 6 bases at J, with 5 bases in the middle. The CDR3 consists of 11 residues. CDR1 and CDR2 from the germline V gene are MNHEY and SVGAGI. CDR3 residues: CASSYDREQYF. The CDR3 DNA reads TGTGCCAGCAGTTACGATCGCGAGCAGTACTTC.

V and J are TRBV18 and TRBJ2-1; 14 nucleotides agree with TRBD2. CDR1 KGHSH and CDR2 LQKENI come from the germline V gene. The CDR3 runs 18 residues. J lost 7 bases, V lost 1 base, and 9 bases had no gene match. CDR3 region: CASSPRGLAGGKGNEQFF. Written as DNA, the CDR3 is TGTGCCAGCTCACCACGTGGACTAGCGGGAGGAAAGGGGAATGAGCAGTTCTTC.

V gene TRBV6-5 combines with J gene TRBJ2-7; D is possibly TRBD1 (6 bases). The CDR3 covers 14 residues. Germline loops: CDR1 MNHEY, CDR2 SVGAGI. The ends were cut back, 9 bases at V and 0 bases at J, with 15 bases in the middle. The CDR3 loop reads CASTGTTGSYEQYF. CDR3 sequence (DNA): TGTGCCAGTACCGGGACAACTGGCTCCTACGAGCAGTACTTC.

This chain joins TRBV7-9 and TRBJ2-5; D is ambiguous. CDR1 SEHNR and CDR2 FQNEAQ come from the germline V gene (reference sequence). Trimming shortened V by 4 bases and J by 1 base, and 10 bases separated the two germline ends. The CDR3 has 14 amino acids. The CDR3 DNA sequence: TGTGCCAGCAGCTCCCGGATCTTCCAAGAGACCCAGTACTTC. This encodes CASSSRIFQETQYF.

This sequence joins TRBV6-1 and TRBJ1-5; the D gene is possibly TRBD1 (5 bases). The V and J ends lost 0 bases and 2 bases respectively, with 11 bases between them. The CDR3 is 16 residues long. Germline V gene sequence: CDR1 MNHNS, CDR2 SASEGT. The CDR3 spells CASSEAGGSGNQPQHF. The CDR3 DNA reads as TGTGCCAGCAGTGAAGCGGGGGGATCGGGCAATCAGCCCCAGCATTTT.

The V call is TRBV27, the J call TRBJ2-1; D gene uncertain. Trimming shortened V by 6 bases and J by 9 bases, and 12 bases separated the two germline ends. Per germline, CDR1 MNHEY and CDR2 SMNVEV (reference sequence). The CDR3 length is 12 residues. CDR3 sequence: CASRDGFGEQFF. Here the CDR3 DNA reads TGTGCCAGCAGGGACGGATTTGGTGAGCAGTTCTTC.

The genes are TRBV7-2 and TRBJ2-5; D not certain. V shed 2 bases and J shed 1 base, with 8 bases lying between them. The germline V gene has CDR1 SGHTA and CDR2 FQGNSA. This CDR3 comprises 14 residues. The CDR3 here is CASSLRRIQETQYF. CDR3 in DNA: TGTGCCAGCAGCTTAAGGCGGATCCAAGAGACCCAGTACTTC.